The source of this TCR beta chain is a study of shared clonotypes between healthy human individuals. In the source study's methods: Filtering differed because ImmunoSEQ produced junction-only sequences that carried no quality scores. Only in-frame clones appear in the TCRdb table, and some are missing; sequencing was by immunoSEQ multiplex PCR. Clone size and the V and J calls come from that table; the DNA yielded D and trimming. This table has over 800,000 clones, more than 85% appearing once. This clone was seen once. Its antigen is unknown. The CDR3 sequence is 15 residues long. Germline-derived CDR1 and CDR2 are SGHTA and FQGNSA. With V trimmed by 5 bases and J by 2 bases, 8 bases remained unmatched. Broader study findings: The naive CD4 repertoires of several donors were compared, and around 5.1% of clonotypes were shared.

Naivety among CD8 cells was defined by CD45RO negativity and positive CCR7 selection, thereby excluding terminally differentiated effector memory CD45RA+ cells. This sequence joins TRBV7-2 and TRBJ1-2; 7 nucleotides match TRBD1. The receptor's source is a man aged 25 to 45 in good health. The sample was naive CD8+ T cells sorted from blood. The chain's CDR3 is CASSLQTGTNYGYTF. CDR3 nucleotide sequence: TGTGCCAGCAGCCTCCAGACAGGGACGAACTATGGCTACACCTTC.